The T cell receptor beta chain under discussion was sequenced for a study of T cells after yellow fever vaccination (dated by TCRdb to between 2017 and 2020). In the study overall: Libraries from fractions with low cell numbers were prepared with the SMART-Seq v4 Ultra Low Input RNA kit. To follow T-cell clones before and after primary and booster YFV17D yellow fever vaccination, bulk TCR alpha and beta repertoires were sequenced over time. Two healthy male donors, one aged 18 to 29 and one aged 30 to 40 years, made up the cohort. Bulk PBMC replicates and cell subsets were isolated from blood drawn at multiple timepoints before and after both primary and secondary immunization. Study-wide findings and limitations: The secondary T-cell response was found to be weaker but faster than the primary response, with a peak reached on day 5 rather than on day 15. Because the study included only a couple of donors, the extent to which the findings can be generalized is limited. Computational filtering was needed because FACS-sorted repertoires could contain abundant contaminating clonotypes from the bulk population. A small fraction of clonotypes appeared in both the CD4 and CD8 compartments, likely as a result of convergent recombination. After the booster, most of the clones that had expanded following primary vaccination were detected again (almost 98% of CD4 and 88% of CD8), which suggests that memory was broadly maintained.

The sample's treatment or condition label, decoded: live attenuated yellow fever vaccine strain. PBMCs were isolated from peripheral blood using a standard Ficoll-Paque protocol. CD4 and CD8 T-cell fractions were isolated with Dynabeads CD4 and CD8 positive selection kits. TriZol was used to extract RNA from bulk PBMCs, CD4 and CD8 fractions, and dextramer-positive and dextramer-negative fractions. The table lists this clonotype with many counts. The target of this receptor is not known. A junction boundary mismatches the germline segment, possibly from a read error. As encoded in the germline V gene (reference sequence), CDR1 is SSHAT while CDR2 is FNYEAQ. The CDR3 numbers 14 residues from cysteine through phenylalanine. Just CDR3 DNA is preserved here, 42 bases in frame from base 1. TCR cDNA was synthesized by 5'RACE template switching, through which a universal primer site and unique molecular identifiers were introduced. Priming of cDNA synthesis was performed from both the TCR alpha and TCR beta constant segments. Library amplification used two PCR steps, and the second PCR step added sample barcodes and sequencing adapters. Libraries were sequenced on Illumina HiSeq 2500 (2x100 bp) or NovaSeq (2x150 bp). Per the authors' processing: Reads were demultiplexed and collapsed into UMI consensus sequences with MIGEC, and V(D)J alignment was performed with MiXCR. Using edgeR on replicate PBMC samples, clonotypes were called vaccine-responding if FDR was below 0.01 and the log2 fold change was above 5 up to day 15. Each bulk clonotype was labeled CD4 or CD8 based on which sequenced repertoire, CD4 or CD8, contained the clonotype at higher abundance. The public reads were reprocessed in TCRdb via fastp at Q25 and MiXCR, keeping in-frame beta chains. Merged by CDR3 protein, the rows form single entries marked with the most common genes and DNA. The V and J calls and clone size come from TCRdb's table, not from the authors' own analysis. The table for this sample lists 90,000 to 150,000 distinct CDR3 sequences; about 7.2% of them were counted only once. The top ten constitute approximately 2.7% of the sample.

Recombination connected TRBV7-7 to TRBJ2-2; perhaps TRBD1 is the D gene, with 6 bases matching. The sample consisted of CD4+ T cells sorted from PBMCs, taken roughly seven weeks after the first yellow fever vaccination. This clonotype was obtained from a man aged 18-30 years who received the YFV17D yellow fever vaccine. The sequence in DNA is TGTGCTAGCAGCCCGAGCACAGGGACCGGGGAGCTGTTTTTT. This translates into CASSPSTGTGELFF.